What follows are 10 T cell receptor beta chains derived from one specimen sequenced in a study of T-cell reconstitution after alpha-beta-depleted transplantation in children. Molecular barcoding with unique molecular identifiers was used for the TCRbeta library. TCRdb independently ran MiXCR on the PCR reads; one entry per CDR3 protein. The sample yields some 280,000 distinct CDR3 sequences, 9.9% seen once. Sequences were derived from PBMCs from the stem cell graft donor, sampled from the stem cell graft. These receptor sequences come from a human donor who donated a stem cell graft to a child with SCID.

The rearrangement joins TRBV20-1 to TRBJ1-3; a possible D gene is TRBD1 (5 bases). Per germline, CDR1 DFQATT and CDR2 SNEGSKA (reference sequence). The CDR3 extends over 14 amino acids. Trimming shortened V by 4 bases and J by 2 bases, and 12 bases separated the two germline ends. The CDR3 DNA follows: TGCAGTGCTATTCAGGGAGCAGCTGGAAACACCATATATTTT. Translating it yields CSAIQGAAGNTIYF.

The chain uses TRBV4-2 and TRBJ2-5; TRBD2 matches at 16 bases. Trimming cost V 4 bases and J 4 bases; bases outside gene matches: 6. CDR1 is LGHNA, CDR2 YNFKEQ, per germline. There are 17 residues in the CDR3. CDR3 in DNA: TGTGCCAGCAGCCCCCCGGGACTAGCGGGGGGGCTAGAGACCCAGTACTTC. It encodes CASSPPGLAGGLETQYF.

The table lists this clonotype with many counts. V usage is TRBV9 and J usage is TRBJ2-3; 9 positions agree with TRBD2. The germline V gene encodes CDR1 SGDLS and CDR2 YYNGEE. The CDR3 consists of 15 residues. V dropped 0 bases and J dropped 5; count of bases not matched to a gene: 4. The DNA for the CDR3 is TGTGCCAGCAGCGTAGGCGGGGGGGCGTTAGATACGCAGTATTTT. This codes for CASSVGGGALDTQYF.

The rearrangement links TRBV7-2 to TRBJ1-1; D not certain. V gave up 4 bases and J gave up 1 base, with 10 bases separating them. This CDR3 has 14 amino acids. Germline V CDR1 and CDR2: SGHTA, FQGNSA. The CDR3 DNA follows: TGTGCCAGCAGCTCCCGGTCGGGGAACACTGAAGCTTTCTTT. This encodes CASSSRSGNTEAFF.

The chain carries TRBV6-1 and TRBJ1-3; weak D call: TRBD1 (5 bases). Germline CDR1 is MNHNS and CDR2 is SASEGT. CDR3 length: 16 amino acids. The ends were cut back, 5 bases at V and 1 base at J, with 15 bases in the middle. CDR3 in amino acids: CASSPRGSSSGNTIYF. CDR3 sequence (DNA): TGTGCCAGCAGTCCTCGGGGGAGTAGTTCTGGAAACACCATATATTTT.

The gene calls are TRBV7-3 and TRBJ2-3; 12 bases are shared with TRBD2. The V gene's germline CDR1 is SGHTA and CDR2 FQGTGA. V lost 6 bases to trimming and J lost 6 bases; unmatched junction nucleotides: 7. This CDR3 is 15 amino acids long. The CDR3 region is CASRSSGGAPDTQYF. DNA of the CDR3: TGTGCCAGCAGGTCTAGCGGGGGGGCCCCCGATACGCAGTATTTT.

This clonotype was counted many times. The chain combines TRBV18 with TRBJ1-1; TRBD1 is a possible D gene (6 bases). The CDR3 is 14 amino acids. CDR1 and CDR2 (germline): KGHSH, LQKENI. V shed 5 bases and J shed 5 bases, with 15 bases lying between them. DNA for the CDR3: TGTGCCAGCTCAGACACAGGGAGGGGAACTGAAGCTTTCTTT. Encoded protein: CASSDTGRGTEAFF.

This clonotype has ten or more counts. This chain links TRBV9 with TRBJ2-5; 7 positions agree with TRBD2. Germline V gives CDR1 SGDLS, CDR2 YYNGEE. This CDR3 contains 13 residues. V lost 3 bases, J lost 5 bases, and 4 bases stayed unmatched. The CDR3 DNA follows: TGTGCCAGCAGCGGGGGACTATGGGAGACCCAGTACTTC. It translates to CASSGGLWETQYF.

This CDR3 is CASSLSSGGAKNIQYF. CDR3 DNA sequence: TGTGCCAGCAGCTTATCCAGCGGGGGTGCCAAAAACATTCAGTACTTC. This rearrangement joins TRBV7-8 to TRBJ2-4, with 8 bases aligning to TRBD2. This CDR3 region has 16 residues. Germline CDR1 reads SGHVS; CDR2 reads FQNEAQ. Trimming at V came to 2 bases and at J to 1 base, leaving 4 bases not matched to a gene.

The V call is TRBV7-2, the J call TRBJ2-3; weak D call: TRBD2 (7 bases). V was shortened by 7 bases and J by 2 bases, with 19 bases between the two germline ends. This CDR3 region has 16 residues. From germline, CDR1 is SGHTA and CDR2 FQGNSA. The DNA of the CDR3 is TGTGCCAGCACCCCCCTTGGGGGGGGGGCCACAGATACGCAGTATTTT. Protein product: CASTPLGGGATDTQYF.